These 25 T cell receptor beta chains came from one sample sequenced in a study of T cells in Graves' hyperthyroidism and ophthalmopathy. From RNA transcripts, TCR beta CDR3 regions were amplified. HTBI primers drove first-round RT-PCR of the TCR CDR3. MiXCR was run by TCRdb on the multiplex PCR reads, yielding one entry per CDR3 protein. Of almost 500,000 distinct CDR3 sequences listed, roughly 23% are singletons. The sequencing input was blood. The receptors originated from an older woman with Graves' ophthalmopathy.

The gene calls are TRBV20-1 and TRBJ2-3; D remains unclear. The CDR3 consists of 11 residues. Germline CDR1 reads DFQATT; CDR2 reads SNEGSKA (reference sequence). The V gene lost 6 bases and the J gene lost 5 bases, with 9 bases spanning the gap. CDR3 in DNA: TGCAGTGCCGACACCGTAGATACGCAGTATTTT. This gives the protein CSADTVDTQYF.

The CDR3 sequence is CATSVRETSLHGELFF. CDR3 coding DNA: TGTGCCACCAGTGTCCGGGAGACTAGCCTGCACGGGGAGCTGTTTTTT. This rearrangement joins TRBV24-1 to TRBJ2-2, with 7 bases lining up with TRBD2. Losses at the gene ends were 5 bases for V and 7 bases for J; bases not matched to a gene: 12. This CDR3 spans 16 amino acids. The germline gives CDR1 KGHDR, CDR2 SFDVKD.

Many counts were recorded for this clonotype. The V and J genes are TRBV28 and TRBJ1-1, with D possibly matching TRBD1 (5 bases). Trimming removed 7 bases from V and 6 bases from J, with 18 bases in between. Germline V lookup: CDR1 MDHEN, CDR2 SYDVKM. CDR3 size: 14 residues. This chain's CDR3 is CASIKPWGGSEAFF. The CDR3 region has the DNA TGTGCCAGCATCAAACCCTGGGGGGGTTCTGAAGCTTTCTTT.

This clonotype was seen repeatedly, ten times or more. V usage is TRBV2 and J usage is TRBJ2-1; TRBD1 matches at 7 bases. Germline assignment: CDR1 SNHLY and CDR2 FYNNEI. The CDR3 sequence is 15 residues long. Germline trimming cut 2 bases from V and 3 bases from J; bases unmatched to any gene: 4. The CDR3 spells CASSERGQNYNEQFF. The DNA for the CDR3 is TGTGCCAGCAGTGAACGGGGACAGAACTACAATGAGCAGTTCTTC.

This clonotype was observed a handful of times. The DNA of the CDR3 is TGCAGTGCTGACAAGGACTCTAGGACGGACACTGAAGCTTTCTTT. Protein product: CSADKDSRTDTEAFF. This rearrangement joins TRBV20-1 to TRBJ1-1; D not certain. Looked up from germline, CDR1 is DFQATT and CDR2 is SNEGSKA (reference sequence). CDR3 length equals 15 residues. The germline V and J ends were trimmed by 5 bases and 3 bases, with 19 bases remaining between them.

The chain couples TRBV5-1 to TRBJ1-2; weak D call: TRBD1 (6 bases). CDR1 is SGHRS, CDR2 YFSETQ, per germline. The germline V and J ends were trimmed by 0 bases and 6 bases, with 12 bases remaining between them. This CDR3 spans 14 amino acids. The CDR3 sequence: CASSLVAGDNGYTF. The CDR3 DNA follows: TGCGCCAGCAGCTTGGTGGCAGGGGATAATGGCTACACCTTC.

The gene calls are TRBV5-1 and TRBJ2-7; unclear D gene. This CDR3 is built from 15 residues. Germline CDR1 SGHRS, CDR2 YFSETQ. Trimming removed 4 bases at V and 3 bases at J, with 17 bases between. CDR3 bases: TGCGCCAGCAGCCAAGAATCACGTACCATCTACGAGCAGTACTTC. Protein sequence: CASSQESRTIYEQYF.

This clonotype was detected a few times. The CDR3 is CASSISSGGGTDTQYF. In nucleotides, the CDR3 is TGTGCCAGCAGTATATCCTCGGGGGGAGGCACAGATACGCAGTATTTT. The rearrangement uses TRBV6-2 or TRBV6-3 and TRBJ2-3, with 7 positions matching TRBD2. The ends lost 5 bases at V and 1 base at J; junction bases unmatched: 9. This CDR3 has 16 residues. The V gene's germline CDR1 is MNHEY and CDR2 SVGEGT.

This clonotype was seen a few times. J is TRBJ2-3 and V is TRBV12-3 or TRBV12-4; TRBD1 agrees at 9 bases. CDR3 length: 15 residues. V lost 2 bases to trimming and J lost 2 bases; unmatched junction nucleotides: 2. This chain's CDR3 is CASSLRTGATDTQYF. The CDR3 DNA reads as TGTGCCAGCAGTTTACGGACAGGGGCCACAGATACGCAGTATTTT.

CDR3 amino acids: CASSHDRGQEAFF. CDR3 nucleotide sequence: TGTGCCAGCAGCCATGACCGAGGGCAGGAAGCTTTCTTT. V gene TRBV11-2 combines with J gene TRBJ1-1; D unclear. CDR1 and CDR2 (germline): SGHAT, FQNNGV. The CDR3 runs 13 residues. Trimming stripped 5 bases from V and 8 bases from J, with 15 bases between.

This clonotype was counted a few times. The rearrangement uses TRBV7-6 and TRBJ2-3; 9 bases fit TRBD2. Germline CDR1 is SGHVS and CDR2 is FNYEAQ. With V trimmed by 3 bases and J by 2 bases, 6 bases remained unmatched. The CDR3 spans 16 residues. In nucleotides, the CDR3 is TGTGCCAGCAGCTTGGTCGGGACTAGCCCCACAGATACGCAGTATTTT. This encodes CASSLVGTSPTDTQYF.

V and J are TRBV20-1 and TRBJ1-2, with TRBD1 identical over 9 bases. V trimming: 6 bases; J trimming: 2 bases; junction bases outside the gene matches: 4. This CDR3 has 13 amino acids. Germline V gene data show CDR1 as DFQATT and CDR2 as SNEGSKA (reference sequence). This chain's CDR3 is CSATGQGNYGYTF. Written as DNA, the CDR3 is TGCAGTGCCACGGGACAGGGCAACTATGGCTACACCTTC.

The DNA of the CDR3 is TGTGCCAGCAGCTTCGCCGGGGGGGGCATTCAGTACTTC. The encoded protein is CASSFAGGGIQYF. The chain recombines TRBV4-2 with TRBJ2-4; 8 bases agree with TRBD2. This CDR3 has 13 residues. V dropped 5 bases and J dropped 9; count of bases not matched to a gene: 6. CDR1 and CDR2 (germline): LGHNA, YNFKEQ.

The J gene is TRBJ1-1, the V gene TRBV6-5, with D unclear. V was cut by 4 bases and J by 1 base, with 7 bases left in between. From germline, CDR1 is MNHEY and CDR2 SVGAGI. The CDR3 contains 13 residues. The CDR3 loop is CASSFGKNTEAFF. CDR3 coding DNA: TGTGCCAGCAGTTTCGGGAAGAACACTGAAGCTTTCTTT.

This clonotype appeared a few times. V is TRBV27 and J is TRBJ2-7; TRBD2 agrees at 7 bases. CDR1 and CDR2 from the germline V gene are MNHEY and SMNVEV (reference sequence). Losses at the gene ends were 5 bases for V and 6 bases for J; bases not matched to a gene: 28. The CDR3 spans 20 residues. CDR3 nucleotides: TGTGCCAGCAGTCCGGGACGGATCAGAGGTATTGGCGGGAGTGATGGCGAGCAGTACTTC. This translates into CASSPGRIRGIGGSDGEQYF.

The rearrangement joins TRBV27 to TRBJ1-1; no reliable D call. Germline CDR1 reads MNHEY; CDR2 reads SMNVEV (reference sequence). V was cut by 1 base and J by 8 bases, with 8 bases left in between. The length of the CDR3 is 12 residues. CDR3 bases: TGTGCCAGCAGTTTATACTCTGGGGAAGCTTTCTTT. Translated: CASSLYSGEAFF.

This clonotype was counted at least ten times. V usage is TRBV12-3 or TRBV12-4 and J usage is TRBJ1-5; D may be TRBD1 (6 bases). Trimming took 4 bases from V and 9 from J, leaving 16 bases between them. CDR3 length equals 14 residues. The CDR3 coding sequence is TGTGCCAGCAGTTCGACAGGCCTCAGGGGGCCCCAGCATTTT. As protein: CASSSTGLRGPQHF.

V and J are TRBV3-1 and TRBJ2-1; D unresolved. The germline V gene has CDR1 LGHDT and CDR2 YNNKEL (reference sequence). The CDR3 sequence is 11 residues long. Trimming shortened V by 1 base and J by 12 bases, and 7 bases separated the two germline ends. DNA of the CDR3: TGTGCCAGCAGCCAAGGGTTAGGGCAGTTCTTC. Amino acid sequence: CASSQGLGQFF.

This clonotype was counted at least ten times. The V call is TRBV12-3 or TRBV12-4, the J call TRBJ2-5, with TRBD1 matching 9 bases. This CDR3 region has 15 residues. V gave up 6 bases and J gave up 1 base; unmatched junction bases: 6. In nucleotides, the CDR3 is TGTGCCAGCAGAGGAACAGGGGGCTCCCAAGAGACCCAGTACTTC. It is translated as CASRGTGGSQETQYF.

This clonotype was seen more than once but under ten times. The chain links TRBV29-1 to TRBJ1-2, with 10 bases fitting TRBD1. The CDR3 totals 15 residues. Looked up from germline, CDR1 is SQVTM and CDR2 is ANQGSEA. The V gene end was trimmed by 2 bases and the J gene end by 6 bases; junction bases not matched to a gene: 9. The CDR3 region is CSVEPPTGGVNGYTF. The DNA of the CDR3 is TGCAGCGTTGAACCCCCGACAGGGGGCGTGAATGGCTACACCTTC.

This clonotype was seen a handful of times. The chain recombines TRBV11-2 with TRBJ2-1; TRBD2 matches at 8 bases. The CDR3 spans 16 residues. With V trimmed by 5 bases and J by 7 bases, 13 bases remained unmatched. Germline CDR1 reads SGHAT; CDR2 reads FQNNGV. The CDR3 loop reads CASSRAVAGGENEQFF. The CDR3 region has the DNA TGTGCCAGCAGCCGAGCAGTGGCGGGAGGAGAAAATGAGCAGTTCTTC.

J is TRBJ1-6 and V is TRBV19, with D possibly being TRBD1 (6 bases). CDR1 LNHDA and CDR2 SQIVND come from the germline V gene (reference sequence). This CDR3 has 13 residues. V lost 5 bases, J lost 7 bases, and 9 bases lay in between. CDR3 protein: CASSFQGNSPLHF. The CDR3 coding sequence is TGTGCCAGTAGTTTTCAGGGGAATTCACCCCTCCACTTT.

CDR3 nucleotides: TGTGCCAGCAGCCCTAGCGGGAGTTACTACGAGCAGTACTTC. As protein: CASSPSGSYYEQYF. The J gene is TRBJ2-7, the V gene TRBV9, with 10 bases fitting TRBD2. This CDR3 comprises 14 residues. CDR1 and CDR2 (germline): SGDLS, YYNGEE. After removal of 4 bases from V and 3 bases from J, the junction contained 4 bases not matched to a gene.

This chain links TRBV5-1 with TRBJ2-6; a possible D gene is TRBD1 (6 bases). From germline, CDR1 is SGHRS and CDR2 YFSETQ. V lost 0 bases, J lost 2 bases, and 15 bases lay in between. The CDR3 is made up of 18 amino acids. Here the CDR3 DNA reads TGCGCCAGCAGCTTGGCCGCCAGGGGATTGGCTGGGGCCAACGTCCTGACTTTC. The encoded protein is CASSLAARGLAGANVLTF.

This clonotype occurred a few times. The J gene is TRBJ1-6, the V gene TRBV6-1; D unresolved. The CDR3 has 13 residues. Germline V gene sequence: CDR1 MNHNS, CDR2 SASEGT. Trimming stripped 6 bases from V and 5 bases from J, with 8 bases between. The CDR3 reads CASRQLDNSPLHF. CDR3 coding DNA: TGTGCCAGCAGACAGCTAGATAATTCACCCCTCCACTTT.